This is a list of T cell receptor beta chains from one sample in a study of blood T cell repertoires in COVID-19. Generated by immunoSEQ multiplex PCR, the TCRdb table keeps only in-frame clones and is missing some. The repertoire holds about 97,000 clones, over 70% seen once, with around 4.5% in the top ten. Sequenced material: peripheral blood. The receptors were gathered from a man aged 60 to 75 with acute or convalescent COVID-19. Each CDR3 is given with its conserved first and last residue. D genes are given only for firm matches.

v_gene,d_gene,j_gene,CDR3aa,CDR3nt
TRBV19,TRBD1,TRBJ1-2,CASSIGQDYGYTF,TGTGCCAGTAGTATTGGACAGGACTATGGCTACACCTTC
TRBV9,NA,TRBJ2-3,CASSATGWYDTQYF,TGTGCCAGCAGCGCAACAGGCTGGTATGATACGCAGTATTTT
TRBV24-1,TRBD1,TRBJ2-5,CATSDLPPRDRVGKTQYF,TGTGCCACCAGTGATTTGCCCCCCCGGGACAGGGTTGGAAAGACCCAGTACTTC
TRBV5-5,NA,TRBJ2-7,CASAGEIEQYF,TGTGCCAGCGCCGGGGAGATTGAGCAGTACTTC
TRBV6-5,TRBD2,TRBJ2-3,CASLRERGETDTQYF,TGTGCCAGCCTTAGGGAGCGGGGGGAAACAGATACGCAGTATTTT
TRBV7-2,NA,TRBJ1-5,CASSPQYGSNQPQHF,TGTGCCAGCAGCCCTCAATACGGTTCGAATCAGCCCCAGCATTTT
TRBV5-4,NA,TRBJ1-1,CASSLAGNTEAFF,TGTGCCAGCAGCTTGGCAGGGAACACTGAAGCTTTCTTT
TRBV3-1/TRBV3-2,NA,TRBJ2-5,CASSQGGPQYF,TGTGCCAGCAGCCAAGGCGGGCCCCAGTACTTC
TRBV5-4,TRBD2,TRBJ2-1,CASSLVAGTSYNEQFF,TGTGCCAGCAGCTTGGTAGCGGGAACCTCCTACAATGAGCAGTTCTTC
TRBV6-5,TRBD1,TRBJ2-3,CASSYYRQGAWDTQYF,TGTGCCAGCAGTTACTACCGACAGGGGGCTTGGGATACGCAGTATTTT